These T cell receptor beta chains were read from a single sample in a study of cytomegalovirus exposure and HLA in healthy donors. The data were produced by immunoSEQ multiplex PCR, yet TCRdb's version contains in-frame clones alone and is incomplete. The data contain around 150,000 clones, about 74% of them singletons. Sequencing was carried out using PBMCs. These receptors came from a man aged 25 to 45 in good health and CMV-seronegative. The CDR3 runs from the conserved cysteine through the conserved F or W. A D gene is named only where the DNA matches it firmly. Rows may omit the clone size; those that give it use once, few, many or a size class.

cdr3_nt cdr3_aa clone_size d_call j_call v_call
TGTGCCAGCAGCGCCAACTCCCAGGGACTTAATGAAAAACTGTTTTTT CASSANSQGLNEKLFF - - TRBJ1-4 TRBV7-8
TGTGCCAGCAGCGAAGTGGGACAGGGATTCGATGGCTACACCTTC CASSEVGQGFDGYTF - TRBD1 TRBJ1-2 TRBV6-1
TGTGCCAGCAGTGAAGCCGGCCGACGGAGCCGGGGGGCTTACACTGAAGCTTTCTTT CASSEAGRRSRGAYTEAFF - - TRBJ1-1 TRBV6-1
TGTGCCAGCAGGGGGGACAGGGGGGGCAATCAGCCCCAGCATTTT CASRGDRGGNQPQHF - TRBD1 TRBJ1-5 TRBV6-5
TGTGCCAGCAGCCCCGACAGGGGGTGGGAAAAACTGTTTTTT CASSPDRGWEKLFF - TRBD1 TRBJ1-4 TRBV7-9
TGCGCCAGCAGCCTACAGGGCCTAAATGAAAAACTGTTTTTT CASSLQGLNEKLFF - - TRBJ1-4 TRBV4-1
TGTGCCAGCAGCTTCCCAAAGACAGGGCAACATGAAAAACTGTTTTTT CASSFPKTGQHEKLFF - TRBD1 TRBJ1-4 TRBV7-9
TGTGCCAGCAGTGAGTCCAGGGCTTACACAGATACGCAGTATTTT CASSESRAYTDTQYF - - TRBJ2-3 TRBV25-1
TGTGCCAGCAGTTTAACAGTTACCGGGGAGCTGTTTTTT CASSLTVTGELFF - - TRBJ2-2 TRBV28
TGTGCCAGTAGTATGGGACAGCGTAGCAATCAGCCCCAGCATTTT CASSMGQRSNQPQHF few TRBD1 TRBJ1-5 TRBV19
TGTGCCAGCAGTGAAACACTAGCGGGAGCCGGGGAGCTGTTTTTT CASSETLAGAGELFF - TRBD2 TRBJ2-2 TRBV2
TGTGCCAGCAGTTTACAACAGGGTTTCGGAGATACGCAGTATTTT CASSLQQGFGDTQYF - - TRBJ2-3 TRBV27
TGTGCCAGTAGTTTATATGACGGGATCGGGGAGCTGTTTTTT CASSLYDGIGELFF - - TRBJ2-2 TRBV19
TGTGCCAGCAGTGAAGTTTTGGCAGGGGGCACAGATACGCAGTATTTT CASSEVLAGGTDTQYF - - TRBJ2-3 TRBV6-1
TGCGCCAGCGGGAGGACTAGCGGACCTGTCGCAGATACGCAGTATTTT CASGRTSGPVADTQYF few TRBD2 TRBJ2-3 TRBV5-1
TGCGCCAGCAGCTCCGGGACAGGGGTCGGCGAGCAGTACTTC CASSSGTGVGEQYF - TRBD1 TRBJ2-7 TRBV5-1
TGTGCCAGCAGTTCTTACTCCCAACAGGGGCCCACCTTC CASSSYSQQGPTF - TRBD1 TRBJ1-2 TRBV28
TGTGCCAGCAGTCGAACAGTGAATTCCAATCAGCCCCAGCATTTT CASSRTVNSNQPQHF - - TRBJ1-5 TRBV27
TGTGCCAGCAGCTTAGGGACTAGCGGTAATGAGCAGTTCTTC CASSLGTSGNEQFF - TRBD2 TRBJ2-1 TRBV7-3
TGTGCCAGCAGCTTAGAGGGACAGGGGGCCTATGGCTACACCTTC CASSLEGQGAYGYTF once TRBD1 TRBJ1-2 TRBV11-2
TGTGCCTGGAGTGTCGGGTTTGGTAGCAATCAGCCCCAGCATTTT CAWSVGFGSNQPQHF - - TRBJ1-5 TRBV30
TGCAGCGTCCCGGGACAGTCCTCCTACAATGAGCAGTTCTTC CSVPGQSSYNEQFF - TRBD1 TRBJ2-1 TRBV29-1
TGTGCCAGCAGCTTAGCAGGACTAGTTGAGGGGGAGCTGTTTTTT CASSLAGLVEGELFF - TRBD2 TRBJ2-2 TRBV7-9
TGTGCCAGCAGTTACTCGGCTAGCGGGTGGGAGTACTTC CASSYSASGWEYF - TRBD2 TRBJ2-5 TRBV6-5
TGCGCCAGCAGCTTCCTAGCGGGAGTTACCGCAGATACGCAGTATTTT CASSFLAGVTADTQYF few TRBD2 TRBJ2-3 TRBV5-1
TGTGCCAGCAGCCGGGGACTGCCATCCTACGAGCAGTACTTC CASSRGLPSYEQYF - - TRBJ2-7 TRBV5-6
TGTGCTAGCAGCTTAGGAGGGGGATACAATGAGCAGTTCTTC CASSLGGGYNEQFF few - TRBJ2-1 TRBV7-7
TGTGCCAGCAGTAGCGGGAACACCGGGGAGCTGTTTTTT CASSSGNTGELFF few - TRBJ2-2 TRBV6-4
TGTGCCAGCAGCTTAACGGGAGGTGGGAATGAGCAGTTCTTC CASSLTGGGNEQFF - TRBD2 TRBJ2-1 TRBV5-4
TGCAGCGTTGAAGGCCAGGGGGCGAAAGGCTACACCTTC CSVEGQGAKGYTF - TRBD1 TRBJ1-2 TRBV29-1
TGTGCCAGCAGGTACGACAGGGGCCCCTACAATGAGCAGTTCTTC CASRYDRGPYNEQFF - TRBD1 TRBJ2-1 TRBV6-5
TGTGCCAGCAGTGACCGGGGTTTCAAGCAGTACTTC CASSDRGFKQYF few - TRBJ2-7 TRBV6-5
TGTGCCTGGAGCCTTACCTACGAGCAGTACTTC CAWSLTYEQYF - - TRBJ2-7 TRBV30
TGCGCCAGCAGCTTGGAACAAACCGGGGAGCTGTTTTTT CASSLEQTGELFF - - TRBJ2-2 TRBV5-1
TGTGCCAGCAGCCCCCCGACAGGCAACAATGAGCAGTTCTTC CASSPPTGNNEQFF - - TRBJ2-1 TRBV5-4
TGTGCCAGCAGCGACGACCAGGGCCGTCTACGCTACGAGCAGTACTTC CASSDDQGRLRYEQYF - - TRBJ2-7 TRBV5-5